Each of the 13 T cell receptor beta chains below was sequenced from the same sample in a study of blood T cell repertoires in COVID-19. Some clones are missing from TCRdb's copy, which holds only in-frame ones; the method was immunoSEQ multiplex PCR. The sample shows some 300,000 clones, approximately 90% of them seen only once. The sequenced material came from peripheral blood. The receptors here all came from a woman aged 25 to 45 who had recovered from COVID-19.

The V call is TRBV7-3, the J call TRBJ2-5; 7 bases agree with TRBD2. The V segment lost 5 bases and the J segment 4 bases; nucleotides outside the gene matches: 7. The germline V gene has CDR1 SGHTA and CDR2 FQGTGA. The CDR3 has 14 amino acids. The CDR3 DNA reads TGTGCCAGCAGCAGGGCGGGGGTAGGAGAGACCCAGTACTTC. Protein product: CASSRAGVGETQYF.

The chain combines TRBV21-1 with TRBJ2-4; TRBD1 is the table's D call and was not checked against the DNA. TRBV21-1 is designated a pseudogene. The CDR3 runs 14 residues. For the CDR3, the DNA is TGTGCCAGCAGCATAGGGACAGGGGGGGACATTCAGTACTTC. This codes for CASSIGTGGDIQYF.

The chain has TRBV30 and TRBJ1-1; D is unclear. CDR3 length: 13 amino acids. Germline-derived CDR1 and CDR2 are GTSNPN and SVGIG (reference sequence). V lost 5 bases, J lost 3 bases, and 13 bases lay in between. CDR3 sequence: CAWRLYWDTEAFF. The CDR3 DNA reads TGTGCCTGGCGACTCTATTGGGACACTGAAGCTTTCTTT.

This clone has more than one count but fewer than ten. This sequence joins TRBV30 and TRBJ1-4; TRBD1 might be the D (5 bases). Germline V CDR1 and CDR2: GTSNPN, SVGIG (reference sequence). With 2 bases removed from V and 5 bases from J, the gap between germline ends came to 12 bases. There are 14 residues in the CDR3. In nucleotides, the CDR3 is TGTGCCTGGAGTCGGACATCGGGCAATGAAAAACTGTTTTTT. Residues: CAWSRTSGNEKLFF.

V gene TRBV6-6 combines with J gene TRBJ1-4; D not resolved. V lost 8 bases, J lost 0 bases, and 7 bases lay in between. Looked up from germline, CDR1 is MNHNY and CDR2 is SVGAGI (reference sequence). The CDR3 is made up of 13 amino acids. The CDR3 sequence is CASERSTNEKLFF. The CDR3 coding sequence is TGTGCCAGCGAGAGGTCAACTAATGAAAAACTGTTTTTT.

The gene calls are TRBV6-6 and TRBJ1-2, with D tentatively TRBD1 (5 bases). Trimming pared 5 bases from V and 4 bases from J, leaving 11 bases between. Germline V gene sequence: CDR1 MNHNY, CDR2 SVGAGI (reference sequence). This CDR3 comprises 13 residues. CDR3 nucleotides: TGTGCCAGCAGTAGGACAAGGGGCTATGGCTACACCTTC. Translating gives CASSRTRGYGYTF.

The chain has TRBV27 and TRBJ2-7; TRBD2 matches 13 bases. The germline gives CDR1 MNHEY, CDR2 SMNVEV (reference sequence). CDR3 size: 15 residues. V lost 3 bases and J lost 6; bases outside the gene matches: 5. CDR3 DNA: TGTGCCAGCAGTTTCCTGGGACTAGCGGGGCTCGAGCAGTACTTC. It is translated as CASSFLGLAGLEQYF.

The chain links TRBV6-1 to TRBJ1-1; TRBD1 aligns across 7 bases. The J segment lost 3 bases and the V segment lost 4 bases, leaving 17 bases of the junction unmatched. The CDR3 length is 18 residues. Germline-derived CDR1 and CDR2 are MNHNS and SASEGT. The DNA of the CDR3 is TGTGCCAGCAGTGCCCAATTGGGTAACAGGGGACGGGACACTGAAGCTTTCTTT. Translation: CASSAQLGNRGRDTEAFF.

CDR3 amino acids: CASSPGHTLAKNIQYF. CDR3 sequence (DNA): TGTGCCAGCAGCCCGGGACACACACTAGCCAAAAACATTCAGTACTTC. The V gene is TRBV3-1 (or the pseudogene TRBV3-2), the J gene TRBJ2-4; TRBD1 is a possible D gene (6 bases). The CDR3 has 16 amino acids. Germline loops: CDR1 LGHDT, CDR2 YNNKEL (reference sequence). Trimming pared 4 bases from V and 0 bases from J, leaving 13 bases between.

In its sample, this clone was seen once. The chain couples TRBV18 to TRBJ1-1; D uncertain. This CDR3 is 14 amino acids long. Trimming removed 3 bases from V and 5 bases from J, with 13 bases in between. In germline, CDR1 is KGHSH, CDR2 LQKENI. CDR3 in amino acids: CASSPYKGGTEAFF. The CDR3 region has the DNA TGTGCCAGCTCACCTTATAAGGGAGGGACTGAAGCTTTCTTT.

V gene TRBV3-1 (or the pseudogene TRBV3-2) combines with J gene TRBJ1-2; D not resolved. Germline CDR1 LGHDT, CDR2 YNNKEL (reference sequence). V was trimmed by 4 bases and J by 3 bases, leaving 6 bases between them. This CDR3 has 12 amino acids. DNA of the CDR3: TGTGCCAGCAGCCGGACTGACTATGGCTACACCTTC. Its translation: CASSRTDYGYTF.

The V gene is TRBV2, the J gene TRBJ2-2, with D maybe TRBD1 (6 bases). This CDR3 has 13 residues. From germline, CDR1 is SNHLY and CDR2 FYNNEI. V lost 6 bases and J lost 2, with 7 bases in between. CDR3 protein: CASRGHNTGELFF. The DNA for the CDR3 is TGTGCCAGCAGGGGACACAACACCGGGGAGCTGTTTTTT.

In DNA form, the CDR3 reads TGTGCCACCAGCATCGCCTACCCGTACCACGAGCAGTACTTC. It codes for CATSIAYPYHEQYF. J is TRBJ2-7 and V is TRBV15; D call uncertain. Between the trimmed V and J ends, which lost 4 bases and 5 bases, there was a span of 15 bases. Germline V gene sequence: CDR1 LNHNV, CDR2 YYDKDF (reference sequence). The CDR3 totals 14 residues.